What follows are 20 T cell receptor beta chains derived from one specimen sequenced in a study of shared clonotypes between healthy human individuals. Clones were sequenced by immunoSEQ multiplex PCR, and TCRdb holds only the in-frame ones, with some missing. In the table there are about 2.1 million clones, approximately 92% of which are singletons. Naive CD8 cells comprised CD45RO-negative, CCR7-positively selected cells, excluding terminally differentiated effector memory CD45RA+ cells. Material for sequencing was naive CD8+ T cells from PBMCs. These receptors came from a man aged 18 to 29 in good health. Some clones in this sample may be carry-over from other donors' samples.

The rearrangement links TRBV5-4 to TRBJ1-2; D not resolved. Germline assignment: CDR1 SGHNT and CDR2 YYREEE (reference sequence). CDR3 size: 15 residues. V was clipped by 4 bases and J by 3 bases, with 16 bases between them. The CDR3 DNA is TGTGCCAGCAGCACCGACCGGCGCCCAGACTATGGCTACACCTTC. The encoded protein is CASSTDRRPDYGYTF.

This sequence joins TRBV7-9 and TRBJ2-2; unclear D gene. The CDR3 extends over 14 amino acids. Trimming removed 5 bases from V and 4 bases from J, with 11 bases in between. The germline gives CDR1 SEHNR, CDR2 FQNEAQ (reference sequence). The CDR3 loop is CASSVTASTGELFF. Here the CDR3 DNA reads TGTGCCAGCAGCGTCACAGCGAGCACCGGGGAGCTGTTTTTT.

V gene TRBV27 combines with J gene TRBJ2-1; possibly TRBD1 for D (5 bases). Between the trimmed V and J ends, which lost 4 bases and 5 bases, there was a span of 12 bases. CDR3 size: 14 residues. Germline CDR1 reads MNHEY; CDR2 reads SMNVEV (reference sequence). The DNA for the CDR3 is TGTGCCAGCAGTTACGACAGTCCCAACAATGAGCAGTTCTTC. It codes for CASSYDSPNNEQFF.

This chain links TRBV10-3 with TRBJ2-7; 9 bases agree with TRBD2. Germline values: CDR1 ENHRY, CDR2 SYGVKD. Trimming removed 1 base from V and 1 base from J; junction bases left unmatched: 2. The CDR3 has 15 residues. The CDR3 loop reads CAISELTSGSYEQYF. The CDR3 nucleotides are TGTGCCATCAGTGAGTTGACTAGCGGATCCTACGAGCAGTACTTC.

CDR3 residues: CAIGTGFFGQPQHF. The DNA of the CDR3 is TGTGCCATAGGGACAGGGTTTTTTGGTCAGCCCCAGCATTTT. V gene TRBV28 combines with J gene TRBJ1-5, with 9 bases that match TRBD1. Germline CDR1 is MDHEN and CDR2 is SYDVKM. With 10 bases clipped from V and 6 bases from J, the junction kept 10 bases outside the gene matches. The CDR3 loop spans 14 amino acids.

The chain joins TRBV7-9 to TRBJ2-2; 11 bases match TRBD2. Unmatched junction bases numbered 4, after V lost 4 bases and J lost 6 bases. The CDR3 is 15 residues long. CDR1 and CDR2 from the germline V gene are SEHNR and FQNEAQ (reference sequence). This chain's CDR3 is CASSSVAGGPGELFF. The DNA for the CDR3 is TGTGCCAGCAGCTCCGTAGCGGGAGGGCCCGGGGAGCTGTTTTTT.

This clone was seen only a few times. The chain carries TRBV27 and TRBJ1-5; D unresolved. The CDR3 length is 14 residues. Deletions cut 8 bases from V and 2 bases from J, with 13 bases between. Germline V gene sequence: CDR1 MNHEY, CDR2 SMNVEV (reference sequence). The CDR3 protein is CASRGFGRNQPQHF. For the CDR3, the DNA is TGTGCCAGCCGAGGGTTCGGACGCAATCAGCCCCAGCATTTT.

This clone appeared a single time. The chain carries TRBV5-6 and TRBJ1-4, with 10 nucleotides matching TRBD1. After removal of 4 bases from V and 2 bases from J, the junction contained 5 bases not matched to a gene. Germline CDR1 reads SGHDT; CDR2 reads YYEEEE. This CDR3 comprises 16 residues. The CDR3 loop reads CASSPRDRGTNEKLFF. CDR3 bases: TGTGCCAGCAGCCCCCGGGACAGGGGCACTAATGAAAAACTGTTTTTT.

This clone was recorded once. The J gene is TRBJ2-5, the V gene TRBV7-2; weak D call: TRBD1 (5 bases). Germline V lookup: CDR1 SGHTA, CDR2 FQGNSA. The V end lost 5 bases, the J end lost 5 bases, and 18 bases lay between the germline ends. The CDR3 is 15 amino acids. CDR3 residues: CASSTDWTIGETQYF. In DNA form, the CDR3 reads TGTGCCAGCAGCACCGACTGGACAATAGGCGAGACCCAGTACTTC.

This rearrangement joins TRBV18 to TRBJ2-7; 7 nucleotides match TRBD1. The CDR3 covers 16 residues. Germline lookup yields CDR1 KGHSH and CDR2 LQKENI. V shed 0 bases, J shed 5 bases, and the junction held 10 bases outside the gene matches. The CDR3 coding sequence is TGTGCCAGCTCACCACCGGGGACAGCCCTTAGGGACGAGCAGTACTTC. Its protein is CASSPPGTALRDEQYF.

The chain has TRBV5-1 and TRBJ2-3; tentatively, D is TRBD2 (7 bases). CDR1 and CDR2 from the germline V gene are SGHRS and YFSETQ. The CDR3 has 17 residues. Trimming took 0 bases from V and 0 from J, leaving 14 bases between them. CDR3 region: CASSLAGAGASTDTQYF. The CDR3, as DNA: TGCGCCAGCAGCTTGGCCGGGGCGGGGGCTAGCACAGATACGCAGTATTTT.

This chain joins TRBV7-2 and TRBJ2-7, with D perhaps matching TRBD2 (6 bases). The CDR3 has 15 residues. Germline loops: CDR1 SGHTA, CDR2 FQGNSA. Trimming cost V 0 bases and J 3 bases, with 12 bases left between them. As DNA, the CDR3 is TGTGCCAGCAGCTTAGCGTTGGGGCGGGACTACGAGCAGTACTTC. Protein sequence: CASSLALGRDYEQYF.

The chain couples TRBV6-5 to TRBJ2-2; tentative D call: TRBD2 (5 bases). The germline CDR1 and CDR2 sequences are MNHEY and SVGAGI. Trimming took off 2 bases at V and 8 bases at J, with 12 bases between the two ends. The CDR3 covers 14 residues. The DNA for the CDR3 is TGTGCCAGCAGTTACAGAGAGGGAACAGGGGAGCTGTTTTTT. Encoded protein: CASSYREGTGELFF.

With regard to this clone: Other DNA sequences in this sample translate to the same CDR3. This chain connects TRBV7-9 to TRBJ2-7; no clear D gene. CDR1 SEHNR and CDR2 FQNEAQ come from the germline V gene (reference sequence). CDR3 length: 13 residues. V gave up 0 bases and J gave up 3 bases, with 6 bases separating them. CDR3 DNA: TGTGCCAGCAGCTTAGCCAGGAGCTACGAGCAGTACTTC. Its translation: CASSLARSYEQYF.

The J gene is TRBJ2-7, the V gene TRBV27; tentative D call: TRBD1 (5 bases). The CDR3 is 15 residues long. V shed 0 bases and J shed 0 bases, with 9 bases lying between them. Looked up from germline, CDR1 is MNHEY and CDR2 is SMNVEV (reference sequence). CDR3 nucleotides: TGTGCCAGCAGTTTATCGGTCACAGGCTCCTACGAGCAGTACTTC. Protein product: CASSLSVTGSYEQYF.

V is TRBV7-8 and J is TRBJ2-3; 9 bases are shared with TRBD2. There are 17 residues in the CDR3. CDR1 and CDR2 (germline): SGHVS, FQNEAQ. The junction had 11 bases not matched to a gene; V was cut back by 5 bases and J by 2 bases. The CDR3 DNA follows: TGTGCCAGCAGCCTCTCAGCGGCTAGCGGGATCACAGATACGCAGTATTTT. Amino acids: CASSLSAASGITDTQYF.

This chain joins TRBV11-2 and TRBJ2-1; 9 bases are a match to TRBD2. Trimming cost V 3 bases and J 9 bases; bases outside gene matches: 9. The CDR3 runs to 15 residues. Germline CDR1 and CDR2: SGHAT and FQNNGV. Written as DNA, the CDR3 is TGTGCCAGCAGCTTGGGACTAGCCAGGGGCGCTGAGCAGTTCTTC. It is translated as CASSLGLARGAEQFF.

The chain couples TRBV28 to TRBJ1-5; 8 bases map to TRBD1. After removal of 3 bases from V and 6 bases from J, the junction contained 13 bases not matched to a gene. This CDR3 contains 17 residues. CDR1 and CDR2 from the germline V gene are MDHEN and SYDVKM. The CDR3 DNA is TGTGCCAGCAGTTTTCGGGGGCGACAGGGGCCCGGTCAGCCCCAGCATTTT. It codes for CASSFRGRQGPGQPQHF. The full variable domain, in which reference TRBV28 and TRBJ1-5 provide the parts outside the CDR3, is DVKVTQSSRYLVKRTGEKVFLECVQDMDHENMFWYRQDPGLGLRLIYFSYDVKMKEKGDIPEGYSVSREKKERFSLILESASTNQTSMYLCASSFRGRQGPGQPQHFGDGTRLSIL.

This clone was seen a single time. The V call is TRBV15, the J call TRBJ1-5; D remains ambiguous. Trimming shortened V by 0 bases and J by 4 bases, and 25 bases separated the two germline ends. Germline V CDR1 and CDR2: LNHNV, YYDKDF (reference sequence). CDR3 size: 20 residues. As DNA, the CDR3 is TGTGCCACCAGCAGAGATCTAACAGCCACACGTGGGTGGCGAAATCAGCCCCAGCATTTT. Its translation is CATSRDLTATRGWRNQPQHF.

This sequence joins TRBV18 and TRBJ1-2, with D unresolved. V was trimmed by 3 bases and J by 8 bases, leaving 28 bases between them. The CDR3 totals 18 residues. Germline CDR1 is KGHSH and CDR2 is LQKENI. DNA for the CDR3: TGTGCCAGCTCACCGAATAATGGCAGCCCAGTACTATCGAAAGGCTACACCTTC. Translating gives CASSPNNGSPVLSKGYTF. Drawing the rest from reference TRBV18 and TRBJ1-2, the complete variable domain is NAGVMQNPRHLVRRRGQEARLRCSPMKGHSHVYWYRQLPEEGLKFMVYLQKENIIDESGMPKERFSAEFPKEGPSILRIQQVVRGDSAAYFCASSPNNGSPVLSKGYTFGSGTRLTVV.